One T cell receptor beta chain is described in this entry. This sample was taken from a study of blood T cell repertoires in COVID-19. Study at large: The United States, Italy and Spain provided the acute and convalescent COVID-19 samples. Nucleic acid was either cDNA or gDNA, and it came from T cells, B-cell-depleted T cells, or PBMCs.

Authors' data handling: The assay estimated nucleated cells by amplifying reference gene primers. Assay: immunoSEQ multiplex PCR; the TCRdb copy retains only in-frame clones and omits some. V and J calls plus clone size are reproduced from that table; the DNA served to infer D and trimming. This sample has tens of thousands of clones, with roughly four fifths found just once. V lost 4 bases, J lost 3 bases, and 16 bases lay in between. The CDR3 length is 16 residues. Germline CDR1 and CDR2: KGHDR and SFDVKD. The chain joins TRBV24-1 to TRBJ2-3; the D gene is possibly TRBD2 (6 bases). The sample consisted of peripheral blood. This receptor was identified in a man aged 70-80 years with acute or convalescent COVID-19. CDR3 bases: TGTGCCACCAGTGACCCCACCGAGGCGGGGACAGATACGCAGTATTTT. This codes for CATSDPTEAGTDTQYF.